This T cell receptor beta chain was recorded in a study of blood T cell repertoires in COVID-19. Membership in each cohort depended on participant-reported clinical history. The method was immunoSEQ multiplex PCR; TCRdb's version includes in-frame clones alone and lacks a portion of them. Of about 230,000 clones in the sample, roughly 90% were seen once. Looked up from germline, CDR1 is SGHDT and CDR2 is YYEEEE. Losses at the gene ends were 8 bases for V and 4 bases for J; bases not matched to a gene: 6. CDR3 size: 14 residues. This receptor was obtained from a woman younger than 45 with acute COVID-19. The chain joins TRBV5-6 to TRBJ2-1; 10 nucleotides match TRBD1. What was sequenced was PBMCs or T cells enriched from blood (not recorded which). The CDR3 is CASTRDRGYNEQFF. The CDR3 bases are TGTGCCAGTACCCGGGACAGGGGTTACAATGAGCAGTTCTTC. Drawing the rest from reference TRBV5-6 and TRBJ2-1, the complete variable domain is DAGVTQSPTHLIKTRGQQVTLRCSPKSGHDTVSWYQQALGQGPQFIFQYYEEEERQRGNFPDRFSGHQFPNYSSELNVNALLLGDSALYLCASTRDRGYNEQFFGPGTRLTVL.